This is a list of T cell receptor beta chains from one sample in a study of shared T cell receptors in the human thymus. TCRdb's copy holds only in-frame clones and misses some; the assay was immunoSEQ multiplex PCR. The sample includes roughly 500,000 clones, about 80% of them seen just once. The sample was also linked to a second study, of human thymus T cells.

Sequencing input: thymocytes. The receptors stem from a boy less than two years old with a congenital heart defect. Both conserved end residues are part of each CDR3. The D gene is left open where the match is weak. Some rows mark clone size as missing; the rest say once, few, many or name a class of expanded clone.

>NA|TRBV15|15|TRBJ2-2|TRBD2
TGTGCCACCAGCAGGAGGACTAGCGGCGGCGGGGAGCTGTTTTTT
CATSRRTSGGGELFF
>NA|TRBV5-8|12|TRBJ2-4|TRBD2
TGTGCCAGCACCGGGGAGGGAAACATTCAGTACTTC
CASTGEGNIQYF
>few|TRBV12-5|18|TRBJ1-1|NA
TGTGCTAGTGGTTTGGCCCTACCGACAGGAAGGGAGAACACTGAAGCTTTCTTT
CASGLALPTGRENTEAFF
>NA|TRBV14|17|TRBJ1-1|TRBD1
TGTGCCAGCAGCCAGAGGACAGGGTTTCATATGAACACTGAAGCTTTCTTT
CASSQRTGFHMNTEAFF
>NA|TRBV6-4|13|TRBJ1-1|NA
TGTGCCAGCAGTGACACAGGCGGCACTGAAGCTTTCTTT
CASSDTGGTEAFF
>NA|TRBV4-3|18|TRBJ2-1|TRBD2
TGCGCCAGCAGCCAAGTACGGACTAGCGGGAGTATATACAATGAGCAGTTCTTC
CASSQVRTSGSIYNEQFF
>once|TRBV12-5|13|TRBJ1-5|NA
TGTGCTAGTGGCGAGGCGATCAATCAGCCCCAGCATTTT
CASGEAINQPQHF
>few|TRBV15|15|TRBJ1-2|TRBD1
TGTGCCACCAGCAGAGATAACGGACAGGAGGAGGGCTACACCTTC
CATSRDNGQEEGYTF
>NA|TRBV4-3|12|TRBJ1-2|NA
TGCGCCAGCAGCCAGACACAGGGATCCTACACCTTC
CASSQTQGSYTF
>NA|TRBV28|14|TRBJ2-3|TRBD2
TGTGCCAGCCAATTAGCGGGCCGCACAGATACGCAGTATTTT
CASQLAGRTDTQYF
>NA|TRBV5-1|14|TRBJ2-3|TRBD2
TGCGCCAGTACTAGCGGGAGCCTGCGGGATACGCAGTATTTT
CASTSGSLRDTQYF
>NA|TRBV5-1|14|TRBJ1-3|TRBD1
TGCGCCAGCAGCACCCGGGACAGGGCAGACACCATATATTTT
CASSTRDRADTIYF
>NA|TRBV12-5|17|TRBJ1-2|TRBD1
TGTGCTAGTGGTTTCGGGACAGGGGGGCCGGGAGAGTATGGCTACACCTTC
CASGFGTGGPGEYGYTF
>NA|TRBV10-3|16|TRBJ1-1|NA
TGTGCCATCAGTGAGTCGCGGGGGGCAGAGAACACTGAAGCTTTCTTT
CAISESRGAENTEAFF
>NA|TRBV2|14|TRBJ2-7|NA
TGTGCCAGCGGAAAGGGACTTATCCCCTACGAGCAGTACTTC
CASGKGLIPYEQYF
>NA|TRBV7-2|15|TRBJ2-7|TRBD1
TGTGCCACCCTGAAGAAGGGGGACAGTCTCTACGAGCAGTACTTC
CATLKKGDSLYEQYF
>NA|TRBV23-1|17|TRBJ2-2|NA
TGCGCCAGCAGTCAATCGAACCTACAGGGTTCCACCGGGGAGCTGTTTTTT
CASSQSNLQGSTGELFF
>NA|TRBV19|17|TRBJ1-2|NA
TGTGCCAGTAGTCCCGGTGGCTGGGGGCGCGTAGACTATGGCTACACCTTC
CASSPGGWGRVDYGYTF
>NA|TRBV29-1|16|TRBJ2-1|NA
TGCAGCGTTGGGTACCTAGAGAGGAGCTCCTACAATGAGCAGTTCTTC
CSVGYLERSSYNEQFF
>NA|TRBV27|15|TRBJ2-7|TRBD2
TGTGCCAGCAGTTCCACTAGCGGGAGGGCCGACGAGCAGTACTTC
CASSSTSGRADEQYF
>NA|TRBV19|12|TRBJ1-5|NA
TGTGCCAGAGACATCGTTCTTACTTCTGAGCATTTT
CARDIVLTSEHF
>NA|TRBV7-6|15|TRBJ2-5|NA
TGTGCCAGCAGCTTAGCGGGCTACCTTTGGAAGACCCAGTACTTC
CASSLAGYLWKTQYF
>NA|TRBV15|15|TRBJ2-7|TRBD2
TGTGCCACCAGCAGAGTCCTAGCGGGGGCCTACGAGCAGTACTTC
CATSRVLAGAYEQYF
>NA|TRBV9|15|TRBJ2-2|TRBD1
TGTGCCAGCAGCGTAGAACAGGGGGCTCGTGGGGAGCTGTTTTTT
CASSVEQGARGELFF
>NA|TRBV7-2|12|TRBJ2-2|NA
TGTGCCAGCAGCTTAGTCAACGGGGAGCTGTTTTTT
CASSLVNGELFF
>NA|TRBV25-1|13|TRBJ2-5|NA
TGTGCCAGCAGCGAACAGGTCCAAGAGACCCAGTACTTC
CASSEQVQETQYF
>NA|TRBV6-5|14|TRBJ2-3|NA
TGTGCCAGCAGTTACTCCTTCGGGGGATCGACGCAGTATTTT
CASSYSFGGSTQYF
>few|TRBV2|15|TRBJ2-7|TRBD2
TGTGCCAGCAGTGTTCCTAGCGGGGGGGCCTACGAGCAGTACTTC
CASSVPSGGAYEQYF
>NA|TRBV29-1|16|TRBJ1-2|NA
TGCAGCGTTGTTTGTACGCAGGGAGGGCCTCGGGGTGGCTACACCTTC
CSVVCTQGGPRGGYTF
>NA|TRBV4-1|13|TRBJ2-7|NA
TGCGCCAGCATGGGGGGTACCCCCTACGAGCAGTACTTC
CASMGGTPYEQYF
>NA|TRBV19|16|TRBJ2-1|TRBD2
TGTGCCAGTAGTATCGAATCCGGGACTACCTACAATGAGCAGTTCTTC
CASSIESGTTYNEQFF
>NA|TRBV29-1|12|TRBJ2-7|TRBD1
TGCAGCGTCGGGACAGGGGAGAACGAGCAGTACTTC
CSVGTGENEQYF
>NA|TRBV14|15|TRBJ2-5|TRBD2
TGTGCCAGCAGCAGCGGGGAGCGACTACAAGAGACCCAGTACTTC
CASSSGERLQETQYF
>NA|TRBV29-1|14|TRBJ2-3|NA
TGCAGCGTTGGCGGGACGGATAGCACAGATACGCAGTATTTT
CSVGGTDSTDTQYF
>NA|TRBV5-1|16|TRBJ2-1|NA
TGCGCCAGCAGCGATCCGACATTTGAGGGTTACAATGAGCAGTTCTTC
CASSDPTFEGYNEQFF
>NA|TRBV5-1|16|TRBJ1-3|TRBD1
TGCGCCAGCAGCTTTATGGGACAGAGCTCTGGAAACACCATATATTTT
CASSFMGQSSGNTIYF
>NA|TRBV5-1|19|TRBJ2-3|TRBD2
TGCGCCAGCAGCTTGGCCCTAGCGGGAGTCGTCGCCTTGGGAGATACGCAGTATTTT
CASSLALAGVVALGDTQYF
>NA|TRBV18|16|TRBJ1-5|NA
TGTGCCAGCTCACCGACGGCAGCGTATAGCAATCAGCCCCAGCATTTT
CASSPTAAYSNQPQHF
>few|TRBV27|14|TRBJ2-4|TRBD2
TGTGCCAGCAGTCCACTAGCGGGGGAAAACATTCAGTACTTC
CASSPLAGENIQYF
>NA|TRBV29-1|16|TRBJ2-7|TRBD2
TGCAGCGTTAGCGCCCGACTGACTAGCGGGAGGAACGAGCAGTACTTC
CSVSARLTSGRNEQYF
>NA|TRBV9|15|TRBJ1-5|TRBD1
TGTGCCAGCAGCGTAAGTGGACAGGCCGATCAGCCCCAGCATTTT
CASSVSGQADQPQHF
>NA|TRBV7-8|16|TRBJ2-1|NA
TGTGCCAGCAGCTTAGGGCCCGGAGTTTCCTACAATGAGCAGTTCTTC
CASSLGPGVSYNEQFF
>few|TRBV5-4|16|TRBJ2-3|NA
TGTGCCAGCAGCTTCCCTAGTTCTAAGGGCACAGATACGCAGTATTTT
CASSFPSSKGTDTQYF
>NA|TRBV6-1|14|TRBJ2-3|TRBD2
TGTGCCAGCAGCAAACTAGCGGCCTCGGATACGCAGTATTTT
CASSKLAASDTQYF
>NA|TRBV12-5|21|TRBJ1-5|NA
TGTGCTAGTGGTTTGGATCTCCTTAGGCCCCAGGGGTTGTATAGCAATCAGCCCCAGCATTTT
CASGLDLLRPQGLYSNQPQHF
>NA|TRBV27|16|TRBJ2-7|TRBD2
TGTGCCAGCAGTTTACCCGTAGCGGGAGAGATTCGGGAGCAGTACTTC
CASSLPVAGEIREQYF
>NA|TRBV30|14|TRBJ2-7|NA
TGTGCCTGGAGTGTACTGGCGGGTAGCTACGAGCAGTACTTC
CAWSVLAGSYEQYF
>NA|TRBV14|14|TRBJ2-1|NA
TGTGCCAGCAGCCAATCCAAGGGGTACAATGAGCAGTTCTTC
CASSQSKGYNEQFF
>NA|TRBV4-1|15|TRBJ1-5|NA
TGCGCCAGCAGCCGGAGCGGGGGCTTCGATCAGCCCCAGCATTTT
CASSRSGGFDQPQHF
>few|TRBV21-1|10|TRBJ2-2|NA
TGTGCCAGCCAGACCGGGGAGCTGTTTTTT
CASQTGELFF
>NA|TRBV5-1|21|TRBJ2-1|NA
TGCGCCAGCAGCTTGGGATCTCAACGTTACCAGACCACTCACCCAAGAGGCCAGCAGTTCTTC
CASSLGSQRYQTTHPRGQQFF
>NA|TRBV30|16|TRBJ1-1|TRBD1
TGTGCCTGGAGAAAGACAGGGAGATACATGAACACTGAAGCTTTCTTT
CAWRKTGRYMNTEAFF
>NA|TRBV27|12|TRBJ2-1|NA
TGTGCCAGCAGTTTACCCAGAAATGAGCAGTTCTTC
CASSLPRNEQFF